The sequence of this T cell receptor (beta chain) was determined in a study of blood T cell repertoires in COVID-19 (dated by TCRdb to 2020 to 2022). For the wider study: The collaborator samples originated in the United States, Italy and Spain and spanned the acute and convalescent phases of COVID-19. The repertoires were made available in a free public database intended to serve as a resource for research on the immune response to SARS-CoV-2. Samples came from the ongoing ImmuneRACE study (first 160 participants) plus 1,254 subjects from 6 global collaborators. Where HLA class I and class II types were available, the types were taken from metadata supplied by the sample provider, not from assay-based typing. The sample metadata nearly always contained a de-identified subject ID, COVID-19 status, age in years and sex. The prospective study material was composed of cDNA or gDNA derived from T cells, B-cell-depleted T cells, or PBMCs. Subjects who had been exposed to COVID-19, were actively infected with it, or had recovered from it provided the deeply sampled blood TCRbeta repertoires that made up the dataset.

TCRbeta CDR3 regions were amplified from genomic DNA using the immunoSEQ Assay, a bias-controlled multiplex PCR. In the paper's pipeline: The number of nucleated cells in each sample was estimated from the amplification of reference gene primers within the assay. To quantify the absolute abundance of each unique TCRbeta CDR3 rearrangement, sequence reads were collapsed and filtered. For each sample, productive Simpson clonality was calculated by taking the square root of Simpson's diversity index across productive rearrangements. The immuneACCESS repertoire file appears here via TCRdb, limited to in-frame rearrangements. These files lack a portion of the clones; in checked studies, under half of the deficit traces to unresolved V genes, and the cause of the others is not known. V, J and clone size derive from that table, while D and trimming were established from the DNA sequence. Here the sample has roughly 350,000 clones; about 85% occur a single time. The ten largest account for approximately 3.6% of the sample.

Whole blood was collected in K2EDTA tubes by collaborating institutions according to the institutions' own protocols. For TCRbeta analysis, collaborator samples were shipped as frozen whole blood, as isolated PBMCs, or as DNA extracted from either sample type. Taken from cysteine to phenylalanine, the CDR3 has 13 residues. The entry retains the CDR3 DNA only, 39 bases that are in frame from base 1. A distance of 10 bases separates the germline ends of V and J, which lose 5 bases and 5 bases respectively. The germline V gene sets CDR1 to MNHEY and CDR2 to SVGAGI. Regarding this clone: Its target antigen remains unknown. No much larger clone is present one base from it, and per-base qualities are unavailable.

The investigation overall reported the following: The quantity of clinical and demographic metadata differed by source and by participant and was supplied without curation.

What was sequenced was peripheral blood. The chain joins TRBV6-5 to TRBJ1-3; a tentative D call is TRBD1 (5 bases match). This sequence originates from a woman aged 18-30 years with acute or convalescent COVID-19. The CDR3 amino acid sequence is: CASSTGRRNTIYF. The DNA is TGTGCCAGCAGTACAGGAAGGAGAAACACCATATATTTT.